Listed here are 27 T cell receptor beta chains from one sample, sequenced in a study of identical twins. MiXCR, run by TCRdb on the 5' RACE reads, gives a single entry per CDR3 protein. The top ten hold just over 14% of the sample, which has under 300,000 distinct CDR3 sequences, 5% to 7% seen once. The same data also contributed to another study, on T cells expressing NK-cell markers.

Specimen: CD8+ T cells sorted from blood. Receptors were obtained from a young woman in good health.

The rearrangement uses TRBV20-1 and TRBJ1-2; D not certain. Germline assignment: CDR1 DFQATT and CDR2 SNEGSKA (reference sequence). Trimming stripped 3 bases from V and 2 bases from J, with 16 bases between. This CDR3 is built from 15 residues. CDR3 coding DNA: TGCAGTGCTAGTCATGTCCGGGGAACGAACTATGGCTACACCTTC. Amino acid sequence: CSASHVRGTNYGYTF.

This clonotype showed up many times. This rearrangement joins TRBV7-9 to TRBJ2-1; TRBD2 aligns across 14 bases. The germline V gene has CDR1 SEHNR and CDR2 FQNEAQ (reference sequence). Trimming took 5 bases from V and 5 from J; bases not matched to a gene: 5. The CDR3 totals 16 residues. The CDR3, as DNA: TGTGCCAGCAGCCACCGACTAGCGGGGGGGGACAATGAGCAGTTCTTC. Its translation is CASSHRLAGGDNEQFF.

The rearrangement uses TRBV20-1 and TRBJ1-1; D call uncertain. CDR1 and CDR2 (germline): DFQATT, SNEGSKA (reference sequence). There are 11 residues in the CDR3. The chain's CDR3 is CSPVLNTEAFF. CDR3 nucleotide sequence: TGCAGCCCGGTTCTGAACACTGAAGCTTTCTTT.

V usage is TRBV9 and J usage is TRBJ2-1; unclear D gene. The CDR3 loop spans 16 amino acids. The ends were cut back, 0 bases at V and 0 bases at J, with 10 bases in the middle. CDR1 SGDLS and CDR2 YYNGEE come from the germline V gene. CDR3 in DNA: TGTGCCAGCAGCGTAGGGCTACTGAGCTCCTACAATGAGCAGTTCTTC. Translating gives CASSVGLLSSYNEQFF.

The chain combines TRBV5-1 with TRBJ2-5, with TRBD2 matching 12 bases. There are 14 residues in the CDR3. Germline-derived CDR1 and CDR2 are SGHRS and YFSETQ. V trimming: 4 bases; J trimming: 7 bases; junction bases outside the gene matches: 5. The CDR3 loop reads CASSPSGRAATQYF. CDR3 nucleotide sequence: TGCGCCAGCAGCCCTAGCGGGAGGGCCGCGACCCAGTACTTC.

The chain uses TRBV7-9 and TRBJ2-5; D gene ambiguous. CDR1 and CDR2 (germline): SEHNR, FQNEAQ (reference sequence). V dropped 4 bases and J dropped 8 bases, with 11 bases sitting between them. The CDR3 is 12 amino acids. CDR3 coding DNA: TGTGCCAGCAGCTCGACACTCCCAACCCAGTACTTC. It encodes CASSSTLPTQYF. The full variable domain, completed using reference TRBV7-9 and TRBJ2-5, is DTGVSQNPRHKITKRGQNVTFRCDPISEHNRLYWYRQTLGQGPEFLTYFQNEAQLEKSRLLSDRFSAERPKGSFSTLEIQRTEQGDSAMYLCASSSTLPTQYFGPGTRLLVL.

This clonotype was seen at least ten times. The chain is built from TRBV7-6 and TRBJ2-1, with a tentative D call TRBD2 (7 bases). This CDR3 spans 18 amino acids. Per germline, CDR1 SGHVS and CDR2 FNYEAQ. V was pared by 3 bases and J by 1 base, with 19 bases between. For the CDR3, the DNA is TGTGCCAGCAGCTTCATAGGGAGGGGGAGTATTTCCTACAATGAGCAGTTCTTC. Protein: CASSFIGRGSISYNEQFF.

This clonotype was found a few times. This chain links TRBV10-3 with TRBJ1-2, with TRBD1 as a possible D gene (5 bases). CDR1 and CDR2 (germline): ENHRY, SYGVKD. The CDR3 covers 16 residues. V shed 3 bases and J shed 8 bases, with 22 bases lying between them. The CDR3 nucleotides read TGTGCCATCAGTGATCCTCCGTCCGGTTCTGGGGGGGGCTACACCTTC. The encoded protein is CAISDPPSGSGGGYTF.

The chain uses TRBV29-1 and TRBJ2-7; D assignment may be TRBD1 or TRBD2 (5 bases each). V lost 6 bases to trimming and J lost 4 bases, with 13 bases between them. The CDR3 has 12 amino acids. Per germline, CDR1 SQVTM and CDR2 ANQGSEA. The CDR3 sequence is CSVEDNAYEQYF. DNA of the CDR3: TGCAGCGTGGAGGACAACGCGTACGAGCAGTACTTC.

The chain couples TRBV6-1 to TRBJ1-1, with D possibly being TRBD1 (5 bases). The V end was cut by 5 bases, the J end by 1 base, with 17 bases between. CDR3 size: 16 residues. CDR1 is MNHNS and CDR2 is SASEGT in the germline V gene. CDR3 sequence: CASSLSWSGENTEAFF. The CDR3 bases are TGTGCCAGCAGTCTTAGTTGGTCGGGGGAGAACACTGAAGCTTTCTTT.

In its sample, this clonotype was seen a few times. CDR3 loop: CASSRTRGEAQHF. DNA of the CDR3: TGTGCCAGCAGCCGTACCCGGGGGGAGGCCCAGCATTTT. The chain is built from TRBV13 and TRBJ1-5, with a weak D call TRBD1 (5 bases). The CDR3 extends over 13 amino acids. Germline assignment: CDR1 PRHDT and CDR2 FYEKMQ (reference sequence). Trimming took off 5 bases at V and 11 bases at J, with 16 bases between the two ends.

V usage is TRBV6-1 and J usage is TRBJ2-5, with a weak D call TRBD1 (6 bases). Germline CDR1 is MNHNS and CDR2 is SASEGT. The CDR3 extends over 15 amino acids. The V end was cut by 0 bases, the J end by 0 bases, with 8 bases between. Written as DNA, the CDR3 is TGTGCCAGCAGTGAAGCCTGGGGGCACCAAGAGACCCAGTACTTC. Encoded protein: CASSEAWGHQETQYF.

This clonotype was found many times. The J gene is TRBJ2-3, the V gene TRBV7-9; no clear D. Germline V gene lookup returns CDR1 SEHNR and CDR2 FQNEAQ (reference sequence). Deletions cut 5 bases from V and 6 bases from J, with 18 bases between. The CDR3 is made up of 15 amino acids. Here the CDR3 DNA reads TGTGCCAGCAGCCCTCCGGTCGGCCCTGGCGATACGCAGTATTTT. Its protein is CASSPPVGPGDTQYF.

The sample holds a few counts of this clonotype. The chain links TRBV6-2 or TRBV6-3 to TRBJ2-1, with D perhaps TRBD1 (5 bases). V gave up 8 bases and J gave up 7 bases, with 12 bases separating them. The CDR3 consists of 12 residues. Germline-derived CDR1 and CDR2 are MNHEY and SVGEGT. CDR3 sequence reads: CASEAGLNEQFF. In DNA form, the CDR3 reads TGTGCCAGCGAGGCAGGGTTGAATGAGCAGTTCTTC.

This clonotype has a count of ten or more. This chain links TRBV12-3 or TRBV12-4 with TRBJ1-2; D possibly corresponds to TRBD1 (6 bases). Trimming took off 5 bases at V and 4 bases at J, with 17 bases between the two ends. The CDR3 is 15 amino acids. The CDR3 loop is CASSPMTDSPYGYTF. CDR3 in DNA: TGTGCCAGCAGTCCGATGACGGACAGCCCCTATGGCTACACCTTC.

The CDR3 loop is CASSLNRLSTDTQYF. CDR3 in DNA: TGTGCCAGCAGCTTAAATCGACTATCCACAGATACGCAGTATTTT. The J gene is TRBJ2-3, the V gene TRBV7-2; a weak D match, TRBD2 (5 bases). The V end lost 2 bases, the J end lost 2 bases, and 11 bases lay between the germline ends. Germline V lookup: CDR1 SGHTA, CDR2 FQGNSA. This CDR3 has 15 residues.

Only a few counts were recorded for this clonotype. The chain links TRBV27 to TRBJ2-7; 12 nucleotides agree with TRBD1. Looked up from germline, CDR1 is MNHEY and CDR2 is SMNVEV (reference sequence). The junction had 8 bases not matched to a gene; V was cut back by 8 bases and J by 6 bases. The CDR3 contains 14 residues. The CDR3 bases are TGTGCCAGCCGCCTGGGACAGGGGGCGGGCGAGCAGTACTTC. Its translation is CASRLGQGAGEQYF.

This chain connects TRBV11-3 to TRBJ2-1; the match to TRBD2 covers 9 bases. Looked up from germline, CDR1 is SGHNT and CDR2 is YENEEA. There are 17 residues in the CDR3. J was trimmed by 2 bases and V by 3 bases; bases with no gene match: 8. The CDR3 is CASSFFPAGGPYNEQFF. The CDR3 coding sequence is TGTGCCAGCAGCTTTTTTCCAGCGGGGGGACCCTACAATGAGCAGTTCTTC. Using reference TRBV11-3 and TRBJ2-1 for the parts outside the CDR3, the full variable domain is EAGVVQSPRYKIIEKKQPVAFWCNPISGHNTLYWYLQNLGQGPELLIRYENEEAVDDSQLPKDRFSAERLKGVDSTLKIQPAELGDSAVYLCASSFFPAGGPYNEQFFGPGTRLTVL.

This clonotype was seen only a few times. The V call is TRBV20-1, the J call TRBJ2-1; 7 bases are shared with TRBD2. J lost 1 base, V lost 0 bases, and 3 bases had no gene match. Germline values: CDR1 DFQATT, CDR2 SNEGSKA (reference sequence). There are 15 residues in the CDR3. For the CDR3, the DNA is TGCAGTGCTAGAGATCGGGGGGTATCCTACAATGAGCAGTTCTTC. Encoded protein: CSARDRGVSYNEQFF.

This clonotype was counted at least ten times. CDR3 nucleotide sequence: TGTGCCACCCAGGGACCAGGGGACACTGAAGCTTTCTTT. Residues: CATQGPGDTEAFF. The chain joins TRBV15 to TRBJ1-1; the D gene is possibly TRBD1 (6 bases). The CDR3 loop spans 13 amino acids. Germline assignment: CDR1 LNHNV and CDR2 YYDKDF (reference sequence). Deletions cut 8 bases from V and 3 bases from J, with 13 bases between.

This clonotype has ten or more counts. The gene calls are TRBV4-3 and TRBJ1-1; D unresolved. Per germline, CDR1 LGHNA and CDR2 YSLEER. V lost 1 base, J lost 3 bases, and 9 bases lay in between. The CDR3 has 14 residues. The CDR3 loop is CASSQGMVYTEAFF. The DNA of the CDR3 is TGCGCCAGCAGCCAAGGGATGGTTTACACTGAAGCTTTCTTT.

A few counts support this clonotype. The chain is built from TRBV10-3 and TRBJ1-5; 8 bases are shared with TRBD1. CDR3 length: 14 residues. CDR1 ENHRY and CDR2 SYGVKD come from the germline V gene. The V gene end was trimmed by 6 bases and the J gene end by 8 bases; junction bases not matched to a gene: 9. The CDR3 loop is CAISLSGGLEPQHF. The CDR3 nucleotides read TGTGCCATCAGCCTTTCAGGGGGCTTGGAGCCCCAGCATTTT.

The sample holds many counts of this clonotype. This chain connects TRBV9 to TRBJ1-6, with TRBD1 as a possible D gene (6 bases). The CDR3 totals 14 residues. From germline, CDR1 is SGDLS and CDR2 YYNGEE. Deletions cut 5 bases from V and 7 bases from J, with 13 bases between. CDR3: CASSPQGGNSPLHF. CDR3 bases: TGTGCCAGCAGTCCACAGGGAGGCAATTCACCCCTCCACTTT. The variable domain in full, completed from reference TRBV9 and TRBJ1-6, reads DSGVTQTPKHLITATGQRVTLRCSPRSGDLSVYWYQQSLDQGLQFLIQYYNGEERAKGNILERFSAQQFPDLHSELNLSSLELGDSALYFCASSPQGGNSPLHFGNGTRLTVT.

This chain links TRBV9 with TRBJ2-1; D remains ambiguous. The CDR3 covers 9 residues. CDR1 SGDLS and CDR2 YYNGEE come from the germline V gene. Trimming stripped 7 bases from V and 11 bases from J, with 7 bases between. The CDR3 loop is CASGPKQFF. The DNA for the CDR3 is TGTGCCAGCGGGCCGAAGCAGTTCTTC.

The rearrangement links TRBV2 to TRBJ1-3, with a tentative D call TRBD1 (6 bases). Trimming cost V 6 bases and J 0 bases, with 9 bases left between them. This CDR3 contains 14 residues. Germline V gene data show CDR1 as SNHLY and CDR2 as FYNNEI. The CDR3 nucleotides read TGTGCCAGCAGAGGGGGGATCTCTGGAAACACCATATATTTT. The encoded protein is CASRGGISGNTIYF.

Turning to this clonotype: Relative to the germline gene, one junction end is altered; a read error may explain this. The chain links TRBV6-1 to TRBJ2-3; 11 bases line up with TRBD2. Per the germline V gene, CDR1 is MNHNS and CDR2 is SASEGT. This CDR3 has 16 amino acids. CDR3 in amino acids: CATLAGGHYGTDTRYF. CDR3 DNA: TGTGCCACCCTAGCGGGGGGCCACTATGGCACAGATACGCGGTATTTT.

The chain employs TRBV5-6 and TRBJ2-7; 9 bases agree with TRBD1. The CDR3 length is 14 residues. V trimming: 3 bases; J trimming: 7 bases; junction bases outside the gene matches: 8. Germline V gene sequence: CDR1 SGHDT, CDR2 YYEEEE. DNA of the CDR3: TGTGCCAGCAGCTGGGACAGGGCTCCGGGGGAGCAGTACTTC. Amino acids: CASSWDRAPGEQYF.